The rows below give T cell receptor beta chains drawn from one sample of a study of molecular identifiers for immune sequencing clone quantification. Via MiXCR, TCRdb re-called the PCR reads, giving one row per CDR3 protein. The table lists under 600,000 distinct CDR3 sequences, over 20% of them singletons, with approximately 0.8% in the top ten. Sequenced input: naive CD8+ T cells from blood, with Jurkat cell RNA spiked in. Receptors originate from a human donor in good health. Some libraries in this study had Jurkat cell RNA spiked in. Each CDR3 is given with its conserved first and last residue. The D gene is left open where the match is weak. Size is stated for part of the rows, as once, few or many counts, or as a class when the clone is expanded.

TRBJ2-3 TRBV14 TRBD1 many CASSQLETGGPTDTQYF TGTGCCAGCAGCCAACTTGAGACAGGGGGCCCCACAGATACGCAGTATTTT
TRBJ2-7 TRBV6-1 TRBD1 NA CASSEIGTGGYEQYF TGTGCCAGCAGTGAAATCGGGACAGGGGGATACGAGCAGTACTTC
TRBJ2-7 TRBV5-4 TRBD2 few CASRFSGGYEQYF TGTGCCAGCAGATTTAGCGGGGGATACGAGCAGTACTTC
TRBJ2-7 TRBV7-9 NA many CASSSSDTNSYEQYF TGTGCCAGCAGCTCTTCGGATACCAACTCCTACGAGCAGTACTTC
TRBJ2-7 TRBV5-5 NA few CASTRRWDTEWAQYF TGTGCCAGCACCCGGCGATGGGACACCGAATGGGCGCAGTACTTC
TRBJ2-7 TRBV4-3 TRBD1 NA CASSQGWTGEHEQYF TGCGCCAGCAGCCAAGGTTGGACAGGGGAACACGAGCAGTACTTC
TRBJ2-2 TRBV5-1 NA many CASSFLNPSGGELFF TGCGCCAGCAGCTTTTTGAATCCATCCGGGGGGGAGCTGTTTTTT
TRBJ2-1 TRBV19 TRBD2 few CASSSGGRTYNEQFF TGTGCCAGTAGTTCGGGAGGGAGGACCTACAATGAGCAGTTCTTC
TRBJ2-7 TRBV7-2 TRBD2 NA CASSPEPGGSSYEQYF TGTGCCAGCAGCCCAGAACCGGGGGGGAGCTCCTACGAGCAGTACTTC
TRBJ2-7 TRBV20-1 NA many CSARDLAETYEQYF TGCAGTGCTAGAGATTTAGCGGAGACCTACGAGCAGTACTTC
TRBJ2-7 TRBV6-1 TRBD1 few CASSAWTGPSYYEQYF TGTGCCAGCAGCGCTTGGACAGGGCCATCCTACTACGAGCAGTACTTC
TRBJ1-4 TRBV19 NA NA CASNIGEKLFF TGTGCCAGTAATATAGGGGAAAAACTGTTTTTT
TRBJ1-1 TRBV7-6 NA many CASSSADGTNTEAFF TGTGCCAGCAGCTCCGCGGACGGGACAAACACTGAAGCTTTCTTT
TRBJ1-2 TRBV19 TRBD1 NA CATNKRGLQGEDYGYTF TGTGCCACTAATAAACGAGGTTTGCAGGGGGAGGACTATGGCTACACCTTC
TRBJ1-5 TRBV7-2 NA NA CASSSSGSRGNQPQHF TGTGCCAGCAGCTCCTCCGGGTCAAGAGGAAATCAGCCCCAGCATTTT
TRBJ2-3 TRBV30 NA NA CAWSGWRGEASTDTQYF TGTGCCTGGAGTGGTTGGAGGGGAGAAGCTAGCACAGATACGCAGTATTTT
TRBJ1-6 TRBV20-1 NA many CSARDRVSSNSPLHF TGCAGTGCTAGAGACAGGGTCAGCAGTAATTCACCCCTCCACTTT
TRBJ2-3 TRBV7-2 NA many CASSIDGGRGDTQYF TGTGCCAGCAGCATAGATGGTGGGAGAGGAGATACGCAGTATTTT
TRBJ2-7 TRBV6-5 NA NA CASSYSWEVSSEQYF TGTGCCAGCAGTTACTCTTGGGAGGTTTCCTCCGAGCAGTACTTC
TRBJ2-1 TRBV5-8 TRBD2 NA CASSLASGEYNEQFF TGTGCCAGCAGCTTAGCTAGCGGGGAGTACAATGAGCAGTTCTTC
TRBJ2-2 TRBV27 TRBD2 many CATLTYGGRTGELFF TGTGCCACCTTAACATACGGCGGGAGGACCGGGGAGCTGTTTTTT
TRBJ2-5 TRBV7-9 NA NA CASSLVITGKQETQYF TGTGCCAGCAGCTTAGTTATAACCGGGAAACAAGAGACCCAGTACTTC
TRBJ2-7 TRBV27 TRBD1 few CASSSDRPKLPYEQYF TGTGCCAGCAGTTCGGACAGGCCCAAGTTACCCTACGAGCAGTACTTC
TRBJ1-5 TRBV2 NA many CASSDGGFGQPQHF TGTGCCAGCAGTGATGGGGGGTTCGGTCAGCCCCAGCATTTT
TRBJ2-7 TRBV30 NA NA CAWSTPEGISAPYEQYF TGTGCCTGGAGTACACCTGAGGGTATTTCCGCCCCCTACGAGCAGTACTTC
TRBJ1-4 TRBV29-1 NA many CSAEQGRAEKLFF TGCAGCGCCGAACAGGGTCGGGCTGAAAAACTGTTTTTT
TRBJ2-7 TRBV7-9 NA few CASSPGGGNSNEQYF TGTGCCAGCAGCCCGGGTGGAGGGAATAGTAACGAGCAGTACTTC
TRBJ2-7 TRBV7-6 TRBD1 NA CASSLERTGGTYEQYF TGTGCCAGCAGCTTAGAAAGGACAGGGGGCACCTACGAGCAGTACTTC
TRBJ2-1 TRBV25-1 TRBD2 many CASSGGLEWHEQFF TGTGCCAGCAGTGGAGGACTAGAGTGGCATGAGCAGTTCTTC
TRBJ1-2 TRBV6-2/TRBV6-3 NA NA CASSYSTIHKQLPEDYGYTF TGTGCCAGCAGTTACTCGACAATCCACAAGCAACTACCTGAAGACTATGGCTACACCTTC
TRBJ2-5 TRBV4-3 NA many CASSQGSSPQETQYF TGCGCCAGCAGCCAAGGATCAAGTCCCCAAGAGACCCAGTACTTC
TRBJ2-7 TRBV18 NA few CASSPAGQGGNEQYF TGTGCCAGCTCACCTGCGGGGCAGGGGGGCAACGAGCAGTACTTC
TRBJ1-4 TRBV23-1 NA many CASSHLDTATNEKLFF TGCGCCAGCAGTCACCTGGACACCGCAACTAATGAAAAACTGTTTTTT
TRBJ2-3 TRBV30 NA NA CAWSRLASTDTQYF TGTGCCTGGAGTCGCTTAGCGAGTACAGATACGCAGTATTTT
TRBJ2-7 TRBV10-3 TRBD1 many CAIGTTDRGYEQYF TGTGCCATCGGGACCACCGACAGGGGCTACGAGCAGTACTTC
TRBJ2-7 TRBV14 NA NA CASSQYQTGGQYF TGTGCCAGCAGCCAATACCAAACGGGTGGGCAGTACTTC
TRBJ1-1 TRBV20-1 NA NA CSARGDKINEAFF TGCAGTGCTAGAGGGGACAAGATCAATGAAGCTTTCTTT
TRBJ2-5 TRBV28 TRBD2 few CASTEMWGQLGLAGVQETQYF TGTGCCAGCACTGAAATGTGGGGTCAACTCGGACTAGCGGGTGTACAAGAGACCCAGTACTTC
TRBJ2-3 TRBV7-6 NA many CASSSDAYYTDTQYF TGTGCCAGCAGCTCAGATGCATACTACACAGATACGCAGTATTTT
TRBJ2-3 TRBV15 TRBD1 few CATSRSPGQGPPDTQYF TGTGCCACCAGCAGAAGCCCGGGACAGGGGCCACCGGATACGCAGTATTTT
TRBJ2-6 TRBV2 TRBD1 many CASSAGTGILSGANVLTF TGTGCCAGCAGCGCTGGGACAGGAATACTATCTGGGGCCAACGTCCTGACTTTC
TRBJ2-3 TRBV18 NA NA CASSPTGRSTDTQYF TGTGCCAGCTCACCTACAGGGAGAAGCACAGATACGCAGTATTTT
TRBJ2-7 TRBV20-1 NA NA CSARDSAMSSYEQYF TGCAGTGCTAGAGATAGTGCAATGAGCTCCTACGAGCAGTACTTC
TRBJ2-3 TRBV2 TRBD2 NA CASSDLGDAAGVGSTDTQYF TGTGCCAGCAGTGATTTGGGGGATGCAGCGGGAGTAGGTAGCACAGATACGCAGTATTTT
TRBJ2-4 TRBV5-3 NA few CTSSPDGNLNIQYF TGTACCAGCAGCCCAGACGGGAATTTAAACATTCAGTACTTC